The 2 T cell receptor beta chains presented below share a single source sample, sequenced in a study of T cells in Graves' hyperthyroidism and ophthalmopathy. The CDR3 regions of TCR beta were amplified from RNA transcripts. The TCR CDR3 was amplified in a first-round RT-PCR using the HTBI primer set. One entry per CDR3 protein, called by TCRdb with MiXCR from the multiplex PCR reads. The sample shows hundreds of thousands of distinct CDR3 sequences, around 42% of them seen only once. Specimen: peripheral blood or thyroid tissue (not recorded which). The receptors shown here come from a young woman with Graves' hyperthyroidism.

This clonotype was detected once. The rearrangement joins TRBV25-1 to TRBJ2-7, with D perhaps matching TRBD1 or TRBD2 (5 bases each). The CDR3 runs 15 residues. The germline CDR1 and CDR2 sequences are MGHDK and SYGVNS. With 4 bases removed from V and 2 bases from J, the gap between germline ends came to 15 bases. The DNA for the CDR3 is TGTGCCAGCAGTGCTAGGGGCGGGCATACCTACGAGCAGTACTTC. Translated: CASSARGGHTYEQYF.

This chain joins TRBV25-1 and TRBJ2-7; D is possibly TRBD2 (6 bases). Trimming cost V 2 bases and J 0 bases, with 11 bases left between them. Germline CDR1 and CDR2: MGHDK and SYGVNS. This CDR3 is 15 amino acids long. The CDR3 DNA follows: TGTGCCAGCAGTGAAGGTAGCGGAAGCTCCTACGAGCAGTACTTC. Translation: CASSEGSGSSYEQYF.